There are many counts of the clone carrying this TCR beta chain. The antigen is undetermined. The time point: newly diagnosed GD, antithyroid drugs for less than 3 months. Preparation of the TCR library used RNA extracted from PBMCs. Patients of an endocrinology department in Xi'an, China, were included. The CDR3 runs 14 residues. Trimming removed 2 bases from V and 6 bases from J; junction bases left unmatched: 5. Germline V CDR1 and CDR2: MNHNS, SASEGT. This sample was taken from a study of regulatory T cells in long-lasting Graves disease. Overall study findings and caveats: The study found persistent patients shared more public clonotypes (roughly 3,000) than new patients (just over 950).

Library construction for TCR beta used iRepertoire HTBI primers and Arm-PCR of CDR3 regions. TCRdb re-called the multiplex PCR reads through MiXCR, storing one row per CDR3 protein. The sample lists some 500,000 distinct CDR3 sequences; more than 15% were seen once. The same specimen was also included in a second study, on T cells in Graves' hyperthyroidism and ophthalmopathy. That source reports: For the diagnoses, clinical symptoms, serum thyroxine and TRAb, thyroid ultrasound and orbital computed tomography were used. Most thyroid clonotypes expanded above 0.001 appeared in blood too.

This chain connects TRBV6-1 to TRBJ2-5, with 8 bases that match TRBD2. Material: peripheral blood mononuclear cells (PBMCs), obtained at new diagnosis, from a patient treated with antithyroid drugs. This receptor was taken from a woman aged 40-60 years with Graves disease. The CDR3 DNA reads as TGTGCCAGCAGTGAAAGCGGGGGCCTGAAGACCCAGTACTTC. Translated: CASSESGGLKTQYF.